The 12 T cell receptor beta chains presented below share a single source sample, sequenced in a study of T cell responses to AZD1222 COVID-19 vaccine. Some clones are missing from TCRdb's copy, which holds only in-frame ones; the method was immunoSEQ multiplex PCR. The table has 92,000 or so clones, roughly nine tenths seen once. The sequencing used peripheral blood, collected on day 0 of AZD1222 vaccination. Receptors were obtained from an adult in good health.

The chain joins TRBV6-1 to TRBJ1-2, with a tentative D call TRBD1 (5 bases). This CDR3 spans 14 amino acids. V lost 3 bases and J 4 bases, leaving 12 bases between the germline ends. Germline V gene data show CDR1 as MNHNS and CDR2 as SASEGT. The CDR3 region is CASSDRALLYGYTF. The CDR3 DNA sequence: TGTGCCAGCAGTGACAGGGCGCTTCTCTATGGCTACACCTTC.

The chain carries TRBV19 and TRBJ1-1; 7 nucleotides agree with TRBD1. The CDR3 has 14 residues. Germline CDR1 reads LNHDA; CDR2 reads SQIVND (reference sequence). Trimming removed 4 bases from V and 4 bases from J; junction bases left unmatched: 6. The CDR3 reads CASSTFRGSTEAFF. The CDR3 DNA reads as TGTGCCAGTAGTACCTTCAGGGGGAGCACTGAAGCTTTCTTT.

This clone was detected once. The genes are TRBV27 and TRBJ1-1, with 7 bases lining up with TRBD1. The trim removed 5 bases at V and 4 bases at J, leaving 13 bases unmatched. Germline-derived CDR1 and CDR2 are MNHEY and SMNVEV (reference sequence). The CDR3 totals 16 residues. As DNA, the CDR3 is TGTGCCAGCAGTCCTCACAGGGGCGACCTTGGCACTGAAGCTTTCTTT. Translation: CASSPHRGDLGTEAFF.

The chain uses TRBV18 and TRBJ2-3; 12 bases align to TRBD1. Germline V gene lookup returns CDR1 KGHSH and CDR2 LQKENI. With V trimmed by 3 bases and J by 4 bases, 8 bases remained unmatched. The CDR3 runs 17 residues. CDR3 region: CASSPGQGAYIADTQYF. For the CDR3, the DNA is TGTGCCAGCTCACCGGGACAGGGGGCGTATATAGCAGATACGCAGTATTTT.

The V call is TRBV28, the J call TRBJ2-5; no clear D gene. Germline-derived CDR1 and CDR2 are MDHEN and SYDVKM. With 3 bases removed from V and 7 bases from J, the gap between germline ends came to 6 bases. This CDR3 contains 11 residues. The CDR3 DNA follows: TGTGCCAGCAGTTTCTGGGGGACCCAGTACTTC. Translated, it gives CASSFWGTQYF. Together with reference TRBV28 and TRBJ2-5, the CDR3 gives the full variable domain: DVKVTQSSRYLVKRTGEKVFLECVQDMDHENMFWYRQDPGLGLRLIYFSYDVKMKEKGDIPEGYSVSREKKERFSLILESASTNQTSMYLCASSFWGTQYFGPGTRLLVL.

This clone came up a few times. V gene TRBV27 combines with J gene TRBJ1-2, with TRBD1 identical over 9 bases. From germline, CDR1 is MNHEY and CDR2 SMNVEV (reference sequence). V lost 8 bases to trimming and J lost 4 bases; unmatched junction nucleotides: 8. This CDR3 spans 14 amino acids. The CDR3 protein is CASLPDRGSYGYTF. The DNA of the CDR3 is TGTGCCAGCCTTCCCGACAGGGGGAGCTATGGCTACACCTTC.

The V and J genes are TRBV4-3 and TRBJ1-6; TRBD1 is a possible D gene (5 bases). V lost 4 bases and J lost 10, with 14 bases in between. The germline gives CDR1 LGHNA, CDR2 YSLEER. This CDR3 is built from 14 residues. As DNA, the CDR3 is TGCGCCAGCAGCCTCGTGCAGGGAGGATCACCCCTCCACTTT. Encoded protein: CASSLVQGGSPLHF.

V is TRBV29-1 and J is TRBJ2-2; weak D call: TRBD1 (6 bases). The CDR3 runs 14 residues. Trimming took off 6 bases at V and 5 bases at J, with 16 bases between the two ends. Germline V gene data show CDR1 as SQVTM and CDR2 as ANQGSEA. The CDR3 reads CSVSRERGTGELFF. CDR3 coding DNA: TGCAGCGTGTCGAGGGAAAGGGGGACCGGGGAGCTGTTTTTT.

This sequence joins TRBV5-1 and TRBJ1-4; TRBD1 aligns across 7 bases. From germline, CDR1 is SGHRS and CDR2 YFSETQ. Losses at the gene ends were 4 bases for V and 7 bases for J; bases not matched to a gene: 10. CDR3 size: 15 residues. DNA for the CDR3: TGCGCCAGCAGCCAGTCCGGGACAGATGGTGAAAAACTGTTTTTT. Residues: CASSQSGTDGEKLFF. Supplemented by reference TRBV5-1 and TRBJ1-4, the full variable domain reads KAGVTQTPRYLIKTRGQQVTLSCSPISGHRSVSWYQQTPGQGLQFLFEYFSETQRNKGNFPGRFSGRQFSNSRSEMNVSTLELGDSALYLCASSQSGTDGEKLFFGSGTQLSVL.

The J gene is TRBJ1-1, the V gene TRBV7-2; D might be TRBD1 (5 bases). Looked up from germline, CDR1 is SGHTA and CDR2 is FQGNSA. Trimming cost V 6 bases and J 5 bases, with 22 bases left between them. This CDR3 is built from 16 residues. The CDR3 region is CASRHQGRIQGTEAFF. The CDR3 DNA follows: TGTGCCAGCAGGCACCAGGGCCGGATCCAGGGAACTGAAGCTTTCTTT.

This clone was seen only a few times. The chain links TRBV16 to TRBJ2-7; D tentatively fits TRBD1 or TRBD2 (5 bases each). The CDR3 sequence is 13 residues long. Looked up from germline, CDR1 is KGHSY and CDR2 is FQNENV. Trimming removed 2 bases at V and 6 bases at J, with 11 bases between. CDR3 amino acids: CASSQRDLGEQYF. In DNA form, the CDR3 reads TGTGCCAGCAGCCAACGGGACCTGGGCGAGCAGTACTTC.

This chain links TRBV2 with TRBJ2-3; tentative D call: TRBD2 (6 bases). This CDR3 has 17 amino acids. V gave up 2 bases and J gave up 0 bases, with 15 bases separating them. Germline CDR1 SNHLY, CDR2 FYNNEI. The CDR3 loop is CASSELPSGPSTDTQYF. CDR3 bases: TGTGCCAGCAGTGAACTTCCGAGCGGGCCAAGCACAGATACGCAGTATTTT.